The rows below give T cell receptor beta chains drawn from one sample of a study of shared clonotypes between healthy human individuals. Assay used: immunoSEQ multiplex PCR; TCRdb lists only in-frame clones, some missing. The sample has about 2.1 million clones, 85% to 95% seen once. The sample consisted of naive CD8+ T cells from PBMCs. The receptors were gathered from a man aged 18 to 30 in good health. Some clones in this sample may be carry-over from other donors' samples. Both conserved end residues are part of each CDR3. The D gene is left open where the match is weak. The size entry is marked missing in some rows and otherwise reads once, few, many or a size class.

NA	NA	TRBV10-3	TRBJ1-1	CAISEGIGLLNTEAFF	TGTGCCATCAGTGAGGGGATTGGACTTTTGAACACTGAAGCTTTCTTT
once	NA	TRBV11-3	TRBJ1-1	CASSFTPNTEAFF	TGTGCCAGCAGCTTCACACCGAACACTGAAGCTTTCTTT
NA	NA	TRBV27	TRBJ2-1	CASSLLDGLYYNEQFF	TGTGCCAGCAGTTTGCTAGACGGGTTATACTACAATGAGCAGTTCTTC
NA	NA	TRBV27	TRBJ1-6	CASSFSRGSPLHF	TGTGCCAGCAGTTTTTCTCGGGGTTCACCCCTCCACTTT
NA	TRBD1	TRBV27	TRBJ2-7	CASRALGQGYEQYF	TGTGCCAGCAGAGCCTTGGGACAGGGATACGAGCAGTACTTC
NA	NA	TRBV7-9	TRBJ2-5	CASSSQGPIQETQYF	TGTGCCAGCAGCTCTCAGGGACCGATCCAAGAGACCCAGTACTTC
NA	NA	TRBV28	TRBJ2-1	CASSLPGRWSLTATTNEQFF	TGTGCCAGCAGTTTACCGGGACGGTGGAGCCTGACCGCGACCACCAATGAGCAGTTCTTC
NA	TRBD1	TRBV18	TRBJ2-1	CASSPGTGVNEQFF	TGTGCCAGCTCACCCGGGACAGGGGTCAATGAGCAGTTCTTC
NA	NA	TRBV5-5	TRBJ1-1	CASSLAGALNTEAFF	TGTGCCAGCAGCTTGGCCGGCGCTTTGAACACTGAAGCTTTCTTT
once	TRBD1	TRBV9	TRBJ1-2	CASRETTGYGYTF	TGTGCCAGCAGGGAAACGACAGGGTATGGCTACACCTTC
NA	TRBD2	TRBV29-1	TRBJ2-1	CSVRGLAGVGDEQFF	TGCAGCGTTAGGGGGCTAGCGGGAGTGGGCGATGAGCAGTTCTTC
NA	TRBD1	TRBV5-1	TRBJ1-2	CASRDFGTGVSQGYTF	TGCGCCAGCAGGGACTTCGGGACAGGGGTTTCTCAGGGCTACACCTTC
NA	TRBD1	TRBV28	TRBJ1-5	CASRMGQGLYYSNQPQHF	TGTGCCAGCAGAATGGGACAGGGGCTGTATTATAGCAATCAGCCCCAGCATTTT
NA	TRBD2	TRBV4-3	TRBJ2-1	CASSQDGGGRTYYNEQFF	TGCGCCAGCAGCCAAGATGGGGGCGGGAGGACCTACTACAATGAGCAGTTCTTC
NA	TRBD1	TRBV2	TRBJ2-7	CATDRDRGSYEQYF	TGTGCCACCGACCGGGACAGGGGGTCCTACGAGCAGTACTTC
few	NA	TRBV28	TRBJ1-2	CASREPGQWPGGYTF	TGTGCCAGCAGAGAACCGGGACAATGGCCGGGAGGCTACACCTTC
NA	NA	TRBV28	TRBJ2-1	CASSFTQGNEQFF	TGTGCCAGCAGTTTCACCCAGGGTAATGAGCAGTTCTTC
NA	TRBD2	TRBV4-2	TRBJ2-1	CASSQDPLLAEDNEQFF	TGTGCCAGCAGCCAAGATCCCCTCCTAGCGGAAGACAATGAGCAGTTCTTC
NA	NA	TRBV28	TRBJ2-2	CASRGGQTNTGELFF	TGTGCCAGCAGGGGGGGACAGACGAACACCGGGGAGCTGTTTTTT
NA	TRBD1	TRBV27	TRBJ1-1	CASRQGVITEAFF	TGTGCCAGTCGACAGGGGGTTATCACTGAAGCTTTCTTT
NA	NA	TRBV10-3	TRBJ2-1	CAISEFPREGYNEQFF	TGTGCCATCAGTGAGTTCCCACGGGAAGGGTACAATGAGCAGTTCTTC
NA	NA	TRBV4-1	TRBJ1-5	CASSQGWGTDILSNQPQHF	TGCGCCAGCAGCCAAGGATGGGGGACGGACATTCTTAGCAATCAGCCCCAGCATTTT
NA	TRBD1	TRBV10-2	TRBJ2-1	CASSVLGQSREQFF	TGCGCCAGCAGCGTCCTGGGACAGTCAAGGGAGCAGTTCTTC
NA	NA	TRBV20-1	TRBJ1-2	CSAAGNYGYTF	TGCAGTGCGGCGGGGAACTATGGCTACACCTTC
NA	NA	TRBV19	TRBJ1-5	CASSIRTVNQPQHF	TGTGCCAGTAGTATTCGGACAGTCAATCAGCCCCAGCATTTT
NA	NA	TRBV6-5	TRBJ1-5	CASSAMGDNQPQHF	TGTGCCAGCAGCGCCATGGGAGACAATCAGCCCCAGCATTTT
NA	TRBD2	TRBV6-5	TRBJ2-7	CASSYLPSGSYEQYF	TGTGCCAGCAGTTACCTTCCTAGCGGGTCCTACGAGCAGTACTTC
once	NA	TRBV5-1	TRBJ2-7	CASSFGPGYEQYF	TGCGCCAGCAGCTTCGGGCCCGGCTACGAGCAGTACTTC
NA	NA	TRBV7-9	TRBJ1-3	CASSPRTLGDTIYF	TGTGCCAGCAGCCCGAGGACATTAGGAGACACCATATATTTT
NA	TRBD1	TRBV9	TRBJ1-1	CASSVDRGSRTEAFF	TGTGCCAGCAGCGTGGACAGGGGTAGTAGAACTGAAGCTTTCTTT
NA	NA	TRBV9	TRBJ2-7	CASSPRPLTSEQYF	TGTGCCAGCAGCCCCCGGCCCCTAACCTCCGAGCAGTACTTC
NA	TRBD1	TRBV10-2	TRBJ1-4	CASRMGQGSEKLFF	TGCGCCAGCAGAATGGGACAGGGAAGTGAAAAACTGTTTTTT
NA	NA	TRBV29-1	TRBJ2-5	CSVEHPVTIQETQYF	TGCAGCGTTGAACATCCTGTCACGATTCAAGAGACCCAGTACTTC
NA	TRBD1	TRBV27	TRBJ2-4	CASSLKQGIGSAKNIQYF	TGTGCCAGCAGTTTAAAACAGGGGATCGGCTCAGCCAAAAACATTCAGTACTTC
once	NA	TRBV27	TRBJ2-7	CASSFGGLYEQYF	TGTGCCAGCAGTTTCGGGGGGCTCTACGAGCAGTACTTC
once	TRBD1	TRBV6-5	TRBJ2-6	CASSPTGPRVLTF	TGTGCCAGCAGCCCGACAGGGCCTCGCGTCCTGACTTTC
NA	NA	TRBV28	TRBJ1-3	CASSKAIGNTIYF	TGTGCCAGCAGTAAGGCCATTGGAAACACCATATATTTT
NA	NA	TRBV19	TRBJ1-1	CASSIALRGTEAFF	TGTGCCAGTAGTATAGCCCTGCGCGGCACTGAAGCTTTCTTT
NA	TRBD2	TRBV9	TRBJ2-1	CASSATSGTTNEQFF	TGTGCCAGCAGCGCGACTAGCGGGACTACTAATGAGCAGTTCTTC
NA	TRBD2	TRBV7-3	TRBJ2-3	CASSLLAGGGTDTQYF	TGTGCCAGCAGCTTACTAGCGGGAGGTGGCACAGATACGCAGTATTTT
NA	TRBD2	TRBV25-1	TRBJ2-7	CASSAPGLAWYEQYF	TGTGCCAGCAGTGCACCAGGACTAGCCTGGTACGAGCAGTACTTC
NA	NA	TRBV25-1	TRBJ1-1	CARREGAFF	TGTGCCAGGAGAGAGGGTGCTTTCTTT
NA	TRBD2	TRBV19	TRBJ2-7	CASSNLGTTSYEQYF	TGTGCCAGTAGTAACCTTGGGACTACTTCCTACGAGCAGTACTTC
NA	NA	TRBV10-2	TRBJ1-4	CASSDRGGPGEKLFF	TGCGCCAGCAGTGACCGAGGCGGGCCGGGGGAAAAACTGTTTTTT
NA	TRBD1	TRBV9	TRBJ1-1	CASSGGQGIAEAFF	TGTGCCAGCAGCGGCGGACAGGGCATCGCTGAAGCTTTCTTT
few	NA	TRBV21-1	TRBJ1-1	CASSKAAAEAFF	TGTGCCAGCAGCAAAGCGGCAGCAGAAGCTTTCTTT
NA	NA	TRBV6-5	TRBJ1-3	CASRDFGSSGNTIYF	TGTGCCAGCAGGGATTTTGGTTCCTCTGGAAACACCATATATTTT
NA	NA	TRBV2	TRBJ2-3	CASREDYSMYF	TGTGCCAGCAGGGAGGACTATTCAATGTATTTT
once	NA	TRBV7-2	TRBJ1-2	CASSPPVGLEDGYTF	TGTGCCAGCAGCCCCCCAGTAGGGCTGGAGGATGGCTACACCTTC
NA	NA	TRBV14	TRBJ1-3	CASSQDGGNTIYF	TGTGCCAGCAGCCAAGATGGAGGAAACACCATATATTTT
NA	NA	TRBV7-3	TRBJ2-1	CASSLIGGPASYNEQFF	TGTGCCAGCAGCTTAATCGGCGGCCCTGCCTCCTACAATGAGCAGTTCTTC
NA	NA	TRBV13	TRBJ2-4	CASSLRRSLAKNIQYF	TGTGCCAGCAGCTTACGTCGCAGCCTAGCCAAAAACATTCAGTACTTC
NA	NA	TRBV23-1	TRBJ1-2	CASSSLLLNYGYTF	TGCGCCAGCAGTTCACTTCTTCTTAACTATGGCTACACCTTC
NA	NA	TRBV27	TRBJ2-7	CASSLSQGTSSYEQYF	TGTGCCAGCAGTTTATCTCAGGGGACAAGCTCCTACGAGCAGTACTTC
NA	NA	TRBV5-4	TRBJ2-7	CASSPGPSSSYEQYF	TGTGCCAGCAGCCCCGGGCCTAGCAGCTCCTACGAGCAGTACTTC
NA	NA	TRBV2	TRBJ2-1	CASLGAYNEQFF	TGTGCCAGCCTGGGGGCCTACAATGAGCAGTTCTTC
once	NA	TRBV27	TRBJ2-7	CASSLSPYYEQYF	TGTGCCAGCAGTTTAAGTCCGTACTACGAGCAGTACTTC
NA	NA	TRBV29-1	TRBJ1-1	CSVEGGGRGTEAFF	TGCAGCGTTGAAGGGGGGGGCCGGGGCACTGAAGCTTTCTTT
NA	NA	TRBV6-6	TRBJ2-7	CASTWGIASYEQYF	TGTGCCAGCACCTGGGGCATCGCCTCCTACGAGCAGTACTTC
NA	TRBD1	TRBV15	TRBJ1-4	CATSVTGSTNEKLFF	TGTGCCACCAGCGTGACAGGGTCAACTAATGAAAAACTGTTTTTT